This T cell receptor (beta chain) was recovered during a study of blood T cell repertoires in COVID-19. Across the whole study: Acute and convalescent COVID-19 specimens originated in the United States, Italy and Spain. T cells, B-cell-depleted T cells, or PBMCs provided the cDNA or gDNA that served as material.

This clone came up a few times. Authors' data handling: The assay estimated nucleated cells by amplifying reference gene primers. Clones were read by immunoSEQ multiplex PCR, and TCRdb kept only the in-frame ones, dropping some. V and J calls plus clone size are reproduced from that table; the DNA served to infer D and trimming. The table records 30,000 to 40,000 clones, around 80% of them present only once. This TCR derives from a woman aged 55-69 years with acute or convalescent COVID-19. Sequenced input: peripheral blood.

CDR3 loop: CAWSVTGRGGYGYTF. The DNA for the CDR3 is TGTGCCTGGAGTGTAACCGGCAGGGGTGGCTATGGCTACACCTTC. The V and J genes are TRBV30 and TRBJ1-2, with D possibly TRBD1 on 6 matching bases. The CDR3 runs to 15 residues. Germline assignment: CDR1 GTSNPN and CDR2 SVGIG (reference sequence). With 0 bases removed from V and 4 bases from J, the gap between germline ends came to 15 bases.